This TCR beta chain was captured in a study of human versus mouse CDR3 diversity and MHC coevolution. Study results and limitations: Roughly 6 MHC II alleles selected the human T cells. Two of the three human donors had the lowest clonal inequality. Around 1.5 million TCR beta clonotypes were estimated for humans, the largest repertoire. Compared with mice, human CDR3s carried more deletions and insertions on average.

A word on this clone: The antigen remains undetermined.

The germline V gene encodes CDR1 SGHRS and CDR2 YFSETQ. This CDR3 contains 14 residues. The V end was cut by 0 bases, the J end by 3 bases, with 10 bases between. Assay used: immunoSEQ multiplex PCR; TCRdb lists only in-frame clones, some missing. Of around 59,000 clones in the sample, around 94% were seen once. The sequencing sample was made of naive CD4+ T cells from blood. Documented subset: CD45RO-negative CD62L-positive naive CD4 T cells. The genes are TRBV5-1 and TRBJ2-7; the D is unclear. This clonotype originated in a person in their sixties in good health. The CDR3: CASSLVSGYYEQYF. The CDR3 nucleotides read TGCGCCAGCAGCTTGGTGTCAGGATACTACGAGCAGTACTTC.